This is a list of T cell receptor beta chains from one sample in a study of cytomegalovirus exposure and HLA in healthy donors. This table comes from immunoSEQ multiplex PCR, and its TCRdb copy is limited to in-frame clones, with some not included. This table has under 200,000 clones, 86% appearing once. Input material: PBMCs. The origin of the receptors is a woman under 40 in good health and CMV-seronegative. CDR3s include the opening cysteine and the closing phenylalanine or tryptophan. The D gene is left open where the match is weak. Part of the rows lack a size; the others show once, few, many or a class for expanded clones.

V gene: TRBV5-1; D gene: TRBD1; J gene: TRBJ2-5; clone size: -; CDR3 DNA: TGCGCCAGCAGCATAGGGACAGAGAACCAAGAGACCCAGTACTTC; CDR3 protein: CASSIGTENQETQYF
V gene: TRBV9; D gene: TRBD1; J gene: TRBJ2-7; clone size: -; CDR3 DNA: TGTGCCAGCAGCGTAAGGACAGGAGGCGAGCAGTACTTC; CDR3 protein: CASSVRTGGEQYF
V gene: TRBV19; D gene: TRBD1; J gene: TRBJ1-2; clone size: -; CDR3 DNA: TGTGCCAGTAGTTTCCGGACAGGGGGCGAAGGTCACTATGGCTACACCTTC; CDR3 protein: CASSFRTGGEGHYGYTF
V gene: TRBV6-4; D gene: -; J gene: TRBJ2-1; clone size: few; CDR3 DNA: TGTGCCAGCAGTGACGGGGCGGCCAATGAGCAGTTCTTC; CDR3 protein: CASSDGAANEQFF
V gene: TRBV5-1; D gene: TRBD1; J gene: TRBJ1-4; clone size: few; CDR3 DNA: TGCGCCAGCAGCTCCACAGGGGCCAAAGCAACTAATGAAAAACTGTTTTTT; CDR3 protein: CASSSTGAKATNEKLFF
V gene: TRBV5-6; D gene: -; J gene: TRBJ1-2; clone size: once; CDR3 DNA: TGTGCCAGCAGCCCGGCGGGGCAGGGCTATGGCTACACCTTC; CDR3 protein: CASSPAGQGYGYTF
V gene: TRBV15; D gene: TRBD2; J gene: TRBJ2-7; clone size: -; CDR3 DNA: TGTGCCACCAGCAGAGATCGGGAGGGTGGAACGCGCGAGCAGTACTTC; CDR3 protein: CATSRDREGGTREQYF
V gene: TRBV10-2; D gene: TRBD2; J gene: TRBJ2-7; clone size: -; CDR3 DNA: TGCGCCAGCAGTGAGGAGGGACTAGCCTACGAGCAGTACTTC; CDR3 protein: CASSEEGLAYEQYF
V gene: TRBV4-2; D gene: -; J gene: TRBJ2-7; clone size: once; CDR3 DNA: TGTGCCAGCAGCCAAGATCTGGGGGCCTACGAGCAGTACTTC; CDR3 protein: CASSQDLGAYEQYF
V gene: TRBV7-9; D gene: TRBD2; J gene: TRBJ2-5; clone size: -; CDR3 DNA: TGTGCCAGCAGCCCAGGACTAGCGGGCCTCCAAGAGACCCAGTACTTC; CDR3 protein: CASSPGLAGLQETQYF
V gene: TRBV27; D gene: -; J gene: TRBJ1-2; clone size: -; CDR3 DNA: TGTGCCAGCAGTTTTAGGGGGGGCGGTAACTATGGCTACACCTTC; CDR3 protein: CASSFRGGGNYGYTF
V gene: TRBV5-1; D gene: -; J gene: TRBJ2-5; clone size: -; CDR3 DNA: TGCGCCAGCAGCTTTAAGGAGACCCAGTACTTC; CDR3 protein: CASSFKETQYF
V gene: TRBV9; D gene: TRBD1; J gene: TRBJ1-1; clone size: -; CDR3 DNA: TGTGCCAGCAGCCGATCAGGGGGAAACACTGAAGCTTTCTTT; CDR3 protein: CASSRSGGNTEAFF
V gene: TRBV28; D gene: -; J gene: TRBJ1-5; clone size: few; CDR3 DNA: TGTGCCAGCAATGAACTACAGGGGCCCCAGCATTTT; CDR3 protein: CASNELQGPQHF
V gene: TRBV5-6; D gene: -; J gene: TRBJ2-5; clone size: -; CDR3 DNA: TGTGCCAGCAGCCTAGCAAGAGGGGAGACCCAGTACTTC; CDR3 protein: CASSLARGETQYF
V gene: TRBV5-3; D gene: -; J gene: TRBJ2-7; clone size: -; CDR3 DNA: TGTGCCAGAAGCTACGGGAAGCACTACGAGCAGTACTTC; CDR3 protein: CARSYGKHYEQYF